These T cell receptor beta chains were read from a single sample in a study of cytomegalovirus exposure and HLA in healthy donors. The table came from immunoSEQ multiplex PCR; TCRdb's copy has only in-frame clones and leaves some out. The repertoire shows 130,000 to 150,000 clones; the top ten hold about 0.96%. The sample consisted of PBMCs. These receptors were taken from a male donor in good health and CMV-seronegative. Each CDR3 is given with its conserved first and last residue. The D gene is left open where the match is weak.

j_call: TRBJ2-3
v_call: TRBV9
d_call: NA
cdr3_aa: CASSVGSGAQYF
cdr3_nt: TGTGCCAGCAGCGTGGGGTCGGGGGCGCAGTATTTT

j_call: TRBJ2-2
v_call: TRBV25-1
d_call: NA
cdr3_aa: CAAGQETPGELFF
cdr3_nt: TGTGCCGCGGGTCAGGAGACCCCGGGGGAGCTGTTTTTT

j_call: TRBJ1-4
v_call: TRBV7-9
d_call: NA
cdr3_aa: CASSQEGGSANEKLFF
cdr3_nt: TGTGCCAGCAGCCAAGAGGGAGGGTCCGCTAATGAAAAACTGTTTTTT

j_call: TRBJ2-1
v_call: TRBV27
d_call: TRBD1
cdr3_aa: CASTHPGPGGSYNEQFF
cdr3_nt: TGTGCCAGCACCCACCCGGGTCCAGGGGGCTCCTACAATGAGCAGTTCTTC

j_call: TRBJ1-1
v_call: TRBV4-3
d_call: NA
cdr3_aa: CASSLDSNTEAFF
cdr3_nt: TGCGCCAGCAGCCTGGACTCGAACACTGAAGCTTTCTTT

j_call: TRBJ1-6
v_call: TRBV7-9
d_call: NA
cdr3_aa: CASSLFTGTNSPLHF
cdr3_nt: TGTGCCAGCAGCTTATTCACGGGTACCAATTCACCCCTCCACTTT

j_call: TRBJ1-3
v_call: TRBV2
d_call: NA
cdr3_aa: CASSDPSSGNTIYF
cdr3_nt: TGTGCCAGCAGTGACCCGAGCTCTGGAAACACCATATATTTT

j_call: TRBJ2-1
v_call: TRBV6-5
d_call: TRBD2
cdr3_aa: CASSGGDLSDNEQFF
cdr3_nt: TGTGCCAGCAGTGGGGGGGACCTCTCCGACAATGAGCAGTTCTTC

j_call: TRBJ2-2
v_call: TRBV30
d_call: NA
cdr3_aa: CAWSQRSGDTGELFF
cdr3_nt: TGTGCCTGGAGCCAAAGGTCGGGAGACACCGGGGAGCTGTTTTTT

j_call: TRBJ2-7
v_call: TRBV5-6
d_call: NA
cdr3_aa: CASSSMNIYEQYF
cdr3_nt: TGTGCCAGCAGCTCGATGAACATATACGAGCAGTACTTC

j_call: TRBJ2-1
v_call: TRBV5-4
d_call: NA
cdr3_aa: CATDRGGINNEQFF
cdr3_nt: TGTGCCACCGACCGGGGCGGGATAAACAATGAGCAGTTCTTC

j_call: TRBJ2-3
v_call: TRBV7-6
d_call: NA
cdr3_aa: CASSRQSVTDTQYF
cdr3_nt: TGTGCCAGCAGCCGACAAAGTGTGACAGATACGCAGTATTTT

j_call: TRBJ2-7
v_call: TRBV7-9
d_call: NA
cdr3_aa: CASSPLRASGYEQYF
cdr3_nt: TGTGCCAGCAGCCCCCTAAGAGCCAGCGGCTACGAGCAGTACTTC

j_call: TRBJ1-6
v_call: TRBV6-5
d_call: TRBD1
cdr3_aa: CASSLQGTSYNSPLHF
cdr3_nt: TGTGCCAGCAGTTTACAGGGGACCTCCTATAATTCACCCCTCCACTTT

j_call: TRBJ2-7
v_call: TRBV6-1
d_call: NA
cdr3_aa: CATLGHSSYEQYF
cdr3_nt: TGTGCCACCCTGGGACATTCCTCCTACGAGCAGTACTTC

j_call: TRBJ2-7
v_call: TRBV6-6
d_call: NA
cdr3_aa: CASSRDTASYEQYF
cdr3_nt: TGTGCCAGCAGTCGGGACACAGCCTCCTACGAGCAGTACTTC

j_call: TRBJ1-2
v_call: TRBV19
d_call: NA
cdr3_aa: CASSMLQAANYGYTF
cdr3_nt: TGTGCCAGTAGTATGTTACAGGCTGCTAACTATGGCTACACCTTC

j_call: TRBJ1-2
v_call: TRBV30
d_call: TRBD1
cdr3_aa: CAWSTQGALRYGYTF
cdr3_nt: TGTGCCTGGAGTACTCAGGGGGCGCTTAGGTATGGCTACACCTTC

j_call: TRBJ1-5
v_call: TRBV15
d_call: TRBD1
cdr3_aa: CATSRDWGQGIRQPQHF
cdr3_nt: TGTGCCACCAGCAGAGATTGGGGACAGGGAATTCGTCAGCCCCAGCATTTT

j_call: TRBJ2-3
v_call: TRBV30
d_call: NA
cdr3_aa: CAWGAAGTDTQYF
cdr3_nt: TGTGCCTGGGGGGCAGCCGGCACAGATACGCAGTATTTT

j_call: TRBJ2-3
v_call: TRBV29-1
d_call: TRBD2
cdr3_aa: CSVEGRRREGRGDTQYF
cdr3_nt: TGCAGCGTTGAAGGAAGGAGGAGGGAGGGCCGGGGAGATACGCAGTATTTT

j_call: TRBJ2-7
v_call: TRBV5-6
d_call: TRBD1
cdr3_aa: CASSLAPGGAFDGQYF
cdr3_nt: TGTGCCAGCAGCTTGGCCCCAGGGGGCGCATTCGACGGGCAGTACTTC

j_call: TRBJ2-1
v_call: TRBV29-1
d_call: NA
cdr3_aa: CSVEDHGFGEQFF
cdr3_nt: TGCAGCGTTGAAGATCACGGGTTTGGTGAGCAGTTCTTC

j_call: TRBJ2-7
v_call: TRBV27
d_call: NA
cdr3_aa: CASRRGPEQYF
cdr3_nt: TGTGCCAGCCGTAGGGGCCCCGAGCAGTACTTC

j_call: TRBJ1-1
v_call: TRBV29-1
d_call: NA
cdr3_aa: CSVTPRAMNTEAFF
cdr3_nt: TGCAGCGTCACCCCCAGGGCTATGAACACTGAAGCTTTCTTT

j_call: TRBJ1-2
v_call: TRBV28
d_call: NA
cdr3_aa: CASSLYSDSSGGYTF
cdr3_nt: TGTGCCAGCAGTTTATACTCGGACAGTTCAGGAGGCTACACCTTC

j_call: TRBJ1-5
v_call: TRBV30
d_call: NA
cdr3_aa: CAWSGLPGQPQHF
cdr3_nt: TGTGCCTGGAGTGGTCTCCCGGGTCAGCCCCAGCATTTT

j_call: TRBJ1-2
v_call: TRBV7-9
d_call: TRBD1
cdr3_aa: CASSVTGTGPFTF
cdr3_nt: TGTGCCAGCAGCGTGACCGGGACAGGGCCTTTCACCTTC

j_call: TRBJ2-1
v_call: TRBV4-3
d_call: NA
cdr3_aa: CASSRRGTYNEQFF
cdr3_nt: TGCGCCAGCAGCCGCCGCGGAACATACAATGAGCAGTTCTTC

j_call: TRBJ1-1
v_call: TRBV30
d_call: NA
cdr3_aa: CAWSRAGGRTEAFF
cdr3_nt: TGTGCCTGGAGTAGAGCAGGAGGCCGTACTGAAGCTTTCTTT

j_call: TRBJ1-1
v_call: TRBV7-3
d_call: NA
cdr3_aa: CASSLEGNTEAFF
cdr3_nt: TGTGCCAGCAGCTTAGAGGGAAACACTGAAGCTTTCTTT

j_call: TRBJ1-6
v_call: TRBV9
d_call: TRBD1
cdr3_aa: CASSVGDRGNNSPLHF
cdr3_nt: TGTGCCAGCAGCGTAGGGGACAGGGGTAATAATTCACCCCTCCACTTT

j_call: TRBJ2-1
v_call: TRBV7-3
d_call: TRBD2
cdr3_aa: CASALAVYNEQFF
cdr3_nt: TGTGCCAGCGCACTAGCGGTTTACAATGAGCAGTTCTTC

j_call: TRBJ2-1
v_call: TRBV5-1
d_call: TRBD2
cdr3_aa: CASSSGTRPSNEQFF
cdr3_nt: TGCGCCAGCAGCAGCGGGACCCGTCCGTCCAATGAGCAGTTCTTC

j_call: TRBJ2-6
v_call: TRBV30
d_call: NA
cdr3_aa: CAWSVQGTGANVLTF
cdr3_nt: TGTGCCTGGAGTGTCCAGGGTACTGGGGCCAACGTCCTGACTTTC

j_call: TRBJ2-6
v_call: TRBV4-2
d_call: NA
cdr3_aa: CASSSRLPGLGSGANVLTF
cdr3_nt: TGTGCCAGCAGCTCACGACTTCCGGGATTGGGGTCTGGGGCCAACGTCCTGACTTTC

j_call: TRBJ1-5
v_call: TRBV6-1
d_call: TRBD1
cdr3_aa: CASSEALRVWDRDRNQPQHF
cdr3_nt: TGTGCCAGCAGTGAAGCGCTTCGAGTATGGGACAGGGATCGAAATCAGCCCCAGCATTTT

j_call: TRBJ2-3
v_call: TRBV18
d_call: NA
cdr3_aa: CASSPFRGPDTQYF
cdr3_nt: TGTGCCAGCTCACCATTCAGGGGACCAGATACGCAGTATTTT

j_call: TRBJ2-3
v_call: TRBV5-1
d_call: TRBD2
cdr3_aa: CASSLALAGGGDTQYF
cdr3_nt: TGCGCCAGCAGCTTGGCTTTAGCGGGAGGGGGAGATACGCAGTATTTT

j_call: TRBJ2-3
v_call: TRBV27
d_call: NA
cdr3_aa: CASSLSEPNTQYF
cdr3_nt: TGTGCCAGCAGTTTATCCGAGCCTAATACGCAGTATTTT

j_call: TRBJ1-1
v_call: TRBV6-5
d_call: NA
cdr3_aa: CASSAGVHTEAFF
cdr3_nt: TGTGCCAGCAGTGCAGGGGTACACACTGAAGCTTTCTTT

j_call: TRBJ1-1
v_call: TRBV5-1
d_call: TRBD1
cdr3_aa: CASSPGTENTEAFF
cdr3_nt: TGCGCCAGCAGCCCCGGGACAGAGAACACTGAAGCTTTCTTT

j_call: TRBJ2-3
v_call: TRBV18
d_call: TRBD2
cdr3_aa: CASSPGTSGRARTDTQYF
cdr3_nt: TGTGCCAGCTCACCTGGGACTAGCGGGAGGGCAAGGACAGATACGCAGTATTTT

j_call: TRBJ1-1
v_call: TRBV29-1
d_call: NA
cdr3_aa: CSVDLRNTEAFF
cdr3_nt: TGCAGCGTTGACTTGCGGAACACTGAAGCTTTCTTT

j_call: TRBJ2-7
v_call: TRBV10-3
d_call: NA
cdr3_aa: CAISAYGYEQYF
cdr3_nt: TGTGCCATCAGTGCGTACGGCTACGAGCAGTACTTC

j_call: TRBJ1-6
v_call: TRBV6-4
d_call: NA
cdr3_aa: CASSSTGSSSPLHF
cdr3_nt: TGTGCCAGCAGTTCAACAGGGAGCTCATCACCCCTCCACTTT

j_call: TRBJ2-5
v_call: TRBV9
d_call: TRBD1
cdr3_aa: CASSATGYETQYF
cdr3_nt: TGTGCCAGCAGCGCGACAGGGTATGAGACCCAGTACTTC